This T cell receptor (beta chain) was sequenced for a study of T cell changes during pregnancy in multiple sclerosis. Some clones are missing from TCRdb's copy, which holds only in-frame ones; the method was immunoSEQ multiplex PCR. The sample consists of around 49,000 clones, roughly 94% of them appearing once. Germline trimming cut 1 base from V and 0 bases from J; bases unmatched to any gene: 5. The germline gives CDR1 MGHDK, CDR2 SYGVNS. CDR3 size: 17 residues. The sample was CD8+ T cells from peripheral blood mononuclear cells, taken in the first trimester of pregnancy. The clonotype was recovered from a female donor with multiple sclerosis, enrolled in a pregnancy study. The gene calls are TRBV25-1 and TRBJ1-3, with 8 bases lining up with TRBD1. CDR3 coding DNA: TGTGCCAGCAGTGAATCCTGGACAGGGAGCTCTGGAAACACCATATATTTT. As protein: CASSESWTGSSGNTIYF.